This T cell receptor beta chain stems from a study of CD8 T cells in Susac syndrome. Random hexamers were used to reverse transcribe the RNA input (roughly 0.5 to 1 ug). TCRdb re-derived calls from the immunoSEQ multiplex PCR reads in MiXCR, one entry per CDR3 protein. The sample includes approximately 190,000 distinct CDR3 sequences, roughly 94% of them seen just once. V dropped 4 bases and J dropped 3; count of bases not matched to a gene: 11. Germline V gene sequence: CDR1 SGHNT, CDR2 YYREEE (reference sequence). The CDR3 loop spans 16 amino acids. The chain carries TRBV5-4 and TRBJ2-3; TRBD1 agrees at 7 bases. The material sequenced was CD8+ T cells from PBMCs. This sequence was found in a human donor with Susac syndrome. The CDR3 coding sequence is TGTGCCAGCAGCCCGACAGACACAGGGGTGACAGATACGCAGTATTTT. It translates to CASSPTDTGVTDTQYF.